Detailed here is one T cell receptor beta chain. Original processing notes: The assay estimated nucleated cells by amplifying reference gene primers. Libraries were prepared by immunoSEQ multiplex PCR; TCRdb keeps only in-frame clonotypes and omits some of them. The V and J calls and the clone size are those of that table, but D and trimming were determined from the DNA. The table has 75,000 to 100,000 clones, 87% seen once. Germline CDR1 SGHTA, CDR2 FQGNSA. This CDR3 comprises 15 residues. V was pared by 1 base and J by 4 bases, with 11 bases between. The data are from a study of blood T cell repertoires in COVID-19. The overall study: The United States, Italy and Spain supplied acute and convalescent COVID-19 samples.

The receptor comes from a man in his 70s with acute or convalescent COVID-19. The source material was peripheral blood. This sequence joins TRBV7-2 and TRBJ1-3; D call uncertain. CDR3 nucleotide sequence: TGTGCCAGCAGCTTAGATGAGGTGGCCGGAAACACCATATATTTT. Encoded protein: CASSLDEVAGNTIYF.